The rows below give T cell receptor beta chains drawn from one sample of a study of regulatory T cells in long-lasting Graves disease. From the multiplex PCR reads, TCRdb called clonotypes with MiXCR, one entry per CDR3 protein. The sample consists of fewer than 350,000 distinct CDR3 sequences, 15% to 20% of them appearing once. The sample was peripheral blood mononuclear cells (PBMCs), taken at new diagnosis, from a patient treated with antithyroid drugs. Every receptor here comes from a female donor with Graves disease. Each CDR3 is given with its conserved first and last residue. The D gene is left open where the match is weak. Not all rows give a size; the values are once, few, many and, for expanded clones, a class.

>TRBV27|many|.|TRBJ1-4
TGTGCCAGCAGTTTCACAACACCGGAAAAACTGTTTTTT
CASSFTTPEKLFF
>TRBV10-3|many|.|TRBJ1-1
TGTGCCATCAACAGGGCGGAAGGGACTGAAGCTTTCTTT
CAINRAEGTEAFF
>TRBV27|.|.|TRBJ2-2
TGTGCCAGCAGTTTATCCGGCAGCCTGGACACCGGGGAGCTGCTTTTT
CASSLSGSLDTGELLF
>TRBV2|.|TRBD1|TRBJ2-3
TGTGCCAGCAGTGGGACAGGGCAGTGGGATGATACGCAGTATTTT
CASSGTGQWDDTQYF
>TRBV11-3|many|.|TRBJ1-2
TGTGCCAGCAGCTTAGAGGGGGATGGCTACACCTTC
CASSLEGDGYTF
>TRBV5-1|many|.|TRBJ2-7
TGCGCCAGCAGCTTACTTACGAACAGGCCCGAACGGAACTTC
CASSLLTNRPERNF
>TRBV7-2|.|.|TRBJ2-7
TGTGCCAGCAGCTTAGTCCTAGTAGGCTACGAGCAGTACTTC
CASSLVLVGYEQYF
>TRBV27|.|TRBD1|TRBJ1-6
TGTGCCAGCAGTTTAGAAGGGACAGGGGGTTCACCCCTCCACTTT
CASSLEGTGGSPLHF
>TRBV7-2|.|.|TRBJ1-6
TGTGCCAGCAGCTTATTTACAGGGTACTCCTATAATTCACCCCTCCACTTT
CASSLFTGYSYNSPLHF
>TRBV5-6|few|.|TRBJ2-1
TGTGCCAGCAACCGCCAACGGACCACGGGGAACAATGAGCAGTTCTTC
CASNRQRTTGNNEQFF
>TRBV20-1|many|.|TRBJ2-1
TGCAGTGCCTCACGATACAATGAGCAGTTCTTC
CSASRYNEQFF
>TRBV2|.|TRBD2|TRBJ2-7
TGTGCCAGCCTTGCGGGAGAAGACGAGCAGTACTTC
CASLAGEDEQYF
>TRBV7-2|many|.|TRBJ2-1
TGTGCCAGCAGCTCGTATCACCGGGACGGCAATGAGCAGTTCTTC
CASSSYHRDGNEQFF
>TRBV10-1|.|TRBD2|TRBJ2-3
TGCGCCAGCAGTGAGTCGACGCGGCGGGAGATTATGGATACGCAGTACTTT
CASSESTRREIMDTQYF
>TRBV27|many|.|TRBJ1-2
TGTGCCAGCAGTCCTACAGGGAGTTATGGCTACACCTTC
CASSPTGSYGYTF
>TRBV29-1|few|TRBD2|TRBJ2-1
TGCAGCGTTCTCGGACTAGCGGATACCTACAATGAGCAGTTCTTC
CSVLGLADTYNEQFF
>TRBV28|.|.|TRBJ2-3
TGTGCCAGCAGTTGGTCAATAAGTAGCACAGATACGCAGTATTTT
CASSWSISSTDTQYF
>TRBV7-9|many|TRBD2|TRBJ2-1
TGTGCCTCCTCCGGCGGGAGGGTCGCAAATCAGCAGTTCTTC
CASSGGRVANQQFF
>TRBV7-2|many|.|TRBJ1-2
TGTGCCAGCAGCTTAGGGACGGCGGACGTCTATGGCTACACCTTC
CASSLGTADVYGYTF
>TRBV10-3|.|.|TRBJ2-7
TGTGCCATCAGTGAGCCGGGACGCTCCTACGAGCAGTACTTC
CAISEPGRSYEQYF
>TRBV7-9|.|.|TRBJ2-7
TGTGCCAGCAGCCCCAGAGGGGTCCACGAGCAGTACTTC
CASSPRGVHEQYF
>TRBV6-1|many|TRBD1|TRBJ2-7
TGTGCCAGCAGTGTCACCGGGACAGGGCTATACGAGCAGTACTTC
CASSVTGTGLYEQYF
>TRBV12-3/TRBV12-4|many|.|TRBJ2-5
TGTGCCAGCAGTTCCTCCGGGGTCGGTGAGACCCAGTACTTC
CASSSSGVGETQYF
>TRBV20-1|many|.|TRBJ1-6
TGCAGTGCTAGGCCCCAACGTTTCGGCTATAATTCACCCCTCCACTTT
CSARPQRFGYNSPLHF
>TRBV5-1|many|TRBD1|TRBJ2-1
TGCGCCAGCAGCTTAGGACAGGGGAGGACTGAGCAGTTCTTC
CASSLGQGRTEQFF
>TRBV5-1|once|TRBD1|TRBJ2-7
TGCGCCAGCAGCCCTAACAGGGGCTCCTACGAGCAGTACTTC
CASSPNRGSYEQYF
>TRBV5-1|.|.|TRBJ2-7
TGCGCCAGCAGCTTGGCTTGGGGGCCAGGGCTACACTACGAGCAGTACTTC
CASSLAWGPGLHYEQYF
>TRBV11-3|many|TRBD2|TRBJ2-1
TGTGCCAGCGGGCCTTGGGGTAGCGGGAGCAAGGGTGGCAATGAGCAGTTCTTC
CASGPWGSGSKGGNEQFF
>TRBV11-2|many|.|TRBJ2-1
TGTGCCAGCAGCCTCATGGCAGGGGCCTACAATGAGCAGTTCTTC
CASSLMAGAYNEQFF
>TRBV7-8|many|.|TRBJ1-4
TGTGCCAGCAGCTTAGCGGCCGGCCTTAATGAAAAACTGTTTTTT
CASSLAAGLNEKLFF
>TRBV19|many|.|TRBJ1-6
TGTGCCAGTAGATCGAGGGGAGACTATAATTCACCCCTCCACTTT
CASRSRGDYNSPLHF
>TRBV30|many|.|TRBJ1-1
TGTGCCTGGAACCTAGACAGAACTGAAGCTTTCTTT
CAWNLDRTEAFF
>TRBV30|many|TRBD1|TRBJ1-4
TGTGCCCGGCGTACCGGGACAGGGTATGAAAAACTGTTTTTT
CARRTGTGYEKLFF